This is a list of T cell receptor beta chains from one sample in a study of monozygotic twins with inflammatory bowel disease. One entry per CDR3 protein, without DNA, is what TCRdb gives after re-calling the 5' RACE reads. In all, the sample yields 350,000 to 550,000 distinct CDR3 sequences. Input material: blood. Receptor source: a human donor with ulcerative colitis or Crohn's disease, or a healthy co-twin of an affected twin (not recorded which). The CDR3 runs from the conserved cysteine through the conserved F or W. Each record gives: J gene, V gene, CDR3 protein.

TRBJ2-3,TRBV12-3/TRBV12-4,CASRLAGSDTQYF
TRBJ1-1,TRBV4-1,CASSQEGAALRGAFF
TRBJ2-5,TRBV6-5,CASSPQWQETQYF
TRBJ2-4,TRBV18,CASSSGSGDIQYF
TRBJ2-5,TRBV11-2,CASSFLGTSGGQETQYF
TRBJ2-1,TRBV4-1,CASSQYRDREQFF
TRBJ1-5,TRBV28,CASSPSETRSNQPQHF
TRBJ1-2,TRBV30,CAWSRDRKEGYTF
TRBJ2-3,TRBV5-1,CASSNTAGGSTDTQYF
TRBJ1-5,TRBV20-1,CSARGTGPQRDQPQHF
TRBJ2-1,TRBV28,CASSPSVLSYNEQFF
TRBJ2-5,TRBV20-1,CSARGVQETQYF
TRBJ1-6,TRBV12-3/TRBV12-4,CASSPGTGYNSPLHF
TRBJ2-3,TRBV5-1,CASSLATGNTDTQYF
TRBJ2-7,TRBV7-2,CASSLDIAGTSYEQYF
TRBJ2-2,TRBV5-1,CASSRDRAAGWELFF
TRBJ1-1,TRBV19,CASSIGQGNTEAFF
TRBJ1-1,TRBV10-3,CAISGGGTGGTEAFF
TRBJ2-1,TRBV2,CASSTGAALRNEQFF
TRBJ2-7,TRBV4-1,CASSPMTSGAFQEQYF
TRBJ2-7,TRBV3-1,CASVGSSYEQYF
TRBJ1-2,TRBV12-3/TRBV12-4,CASSLRTDVFGGYTF
TRBJ2-1,TRBV3-1,CASGLAGGDEQFF
TRBJ1-5,TRBV12-3/TRBV12-4,CASSLGAGTGNQPQHF
TRBJ2-7,TRBV7-8,CASSFSSGDYEQYF
TRBJ2-1,TRBV21-1,CASSKSPSGGYNEQFF
TRBJ1-1,TRBV12-3/TRBV12-4,CASSLIRGRTEAFF
TRBJ2-5,TRBV5-8,CASSFTGRETQYF
TRBJ2-2,TRBV6-1,CASKGQAFTGELFF
TRBJ2-7,TRBV18,CASSSGGGAGYEQYF
TRBJ2-3,TRBV6-1,CASSRLGGGTDTQYF
TRBJ1-3,TRBV7-9,CASSPGRGPGNTIYF
TRBJ2-5,TRBV5-1,CASSGGTAGETQYF
TRBJ2-1,TRBV12-3/TRBV12-4,CASSYPSGRLGERFF
TRBJ2-7,TRBV4-3,CASSQERQGSIYEQYF